What follows is one T cell receptor beta chain and its context. The data were obtained in a study of blood T cell repertoires in COVID-19. TCRdb's copy holds only in-frame clones and misses some; the assay was immunoSEQ multiplex PCR. This sample yields about 220,000 clones, of which around 80% are seen a single time; nearly 20% belongs to the top ten. The CDR3 has 15 residues. V lost 8 bases, J lost 0 bases, and 14 bases lay in between. Looked up from germline, CDR1 is MNHEY and CDR2 is SVGEGT. The chain recombines TRBV6-2 or TRBV6-3 with TRBJ1-5; D gene uncertain. The sequence came from a man aged 25-45 years with active or convalescent COVID-19. Sequenced: peripheral blood. The CDR3 region has the DNA TGTGCCAGCTGCCACAGAGCCCATAGCAATCAGCCCCAGCATTTT. Its protein is CASCHRAHSNQPQHF.